The rows below give T cell receptor beta chains drawn from one sample of a study of CD8+ T cells in alopecia areata. Sequencing was performed with immunoSEQ multiplex PCR; in TCRdb, only in-frame clones are kept and a portion is missing. The sample records approximately 140,000 clones, more than 45% being singletons. Sequenced material: CD4+ T cells sorted from blood. Receptors were obtained from a human donor with alopecia areata. Both conserved end residues are part of each CDR3. D genes are given only for firm matches. Expanded clones get a size class; other rows say once, few or many, or leave the size out.

clone_size	d_call	j_call	v_call	cdr3_nt	cdr3_aa
NA	NA	TRBJ2-1	TRBV5-4	TGTGCCAGCAGCTTGGAACCCCTCAATGAGCAGTTCTTC	CASSLEPLNEQFF
NA	TRBD2	TRBJ2-7	TRBV5-1	TGCGCCAGCAGCTTTTCCGGGACTAGCGGGAGCCCCCCCTACGAGCAGTACTTC	CASSFSGTSGSPPYEQYF
few	NA	TRBJ1-2	TRBV19	TGTGCCAGTAACATGGTGGGGCCCGGCTATGGCTACACCTTC	CASNMVGPGYGYTF
NA	NA	TRBJ2-1	TRBV30	TGTGCCTGGAGGACTAGCAATGAGCAGTTCTTC	CAWRTSNEQFF
NA	NA	TRBJ1-2	TRBV2	TGTGCCAGCAGTTTACTTATAGATGGCTACACCTTC	CASSLLIDGYTF
few	TRBD1	TRBJ1-1	TRBV29-1	TGCAGCGTTAATTCAGGGGGATTGGGTACTGAAGCTTTCTTT	CSVNSGGLGTEAFF
few	NA	TRBJ2-3	TRBV7-6	TGTGCCAGCAGCCGAGGACCAAGCGAAGATACGCAGTATTTT	CASSRGPSEDTQYF
NA	NA	TRBJ1-2	TRBV5-6	TGTGCCAGCAGCTTGGGACAGGAGCATGGCTACACCTTC	CASSLGQEHGYTF
few	TRBD2	TRBJ2-1	TRBV29-1	TGCAGCGTTGCGGTAGCGGGGAGACCCATCCATGAGCAGTTCTTC	CSVAVAGRPIHEQFF
NA	NA	TRBJ1-1	TRBV30	TGTGCCTGGAGTGTGGGACACGTGAACACTGAAGCTTTCTTT	CAWSVGHVNTEAFF
NA	NA	TRBJ2-1	TRBV28	TGTGCCAGCAGATGGACACAGGGTTATTTCTTC	CASRWTQGYFF
few	NA	TRBJ2-5	TRBV29-1	TGCAGCGTTGCCGGACGGACGCGGGAGACCCAGTACTTC	CSVAGRTRETQYF
NA	NA	TRBJ2-7	TRBV4-1	TGCGCCAGCAGCCGAGATGGGGAATCGGACGAGCAGTACTTC	CASSRDGESDEQYF
NA	NA	TRBJ1-2	TRBV15	TGTGCCACCAGCAGAGGTGATGAGGTTGGCTACACCTTC	CATSRGDEVGYTF
once	NA	TRBJ2-7	TRBV9	TGTGCCAGCAGCAGAGAGGGACACTACGAGCAGTACTTC	CASSREGHYEQYF
NA	TRBD1	TRBJ2-6	TRBV19	TGTGCCAGTATGATGCAGGGGGCTCCAGGGGCCAACGTCCTGACTTTC	CASMMQGAPGANVLTF
once	TRBD2	TRBJ2-7	TRBV4-1	TGCGCCAGCAGCCAAAACCCGGGACTACTCTACGAGCAGTACTTC	CASSQNPGLLYEQYF
few	NA	TRBJ2-5	TRBV14	TGTGCCAGCAGCCAAGTTCACGAGACCCAGTACTTC	CASSQVHETQYF
NA	TRBD1	TRBJ2-2	TRBV5-1	TGCGCCAGTAGCTCGGGACAGGGATCGACCGGGGAGCTGTTTTTT	CASSSGQGSTGELFF
few	TRBD1	TRBJ1-5	TRBV30	TGTGCCTGGAGCGTTCTCCCAGGGGGACCGCAGCCCCAGCATTTT	CAWSVLPGGPQPQHF
NA	NA	TRBJ2-5	TRBV29-1	TGCAGCGTTAACCCAGGAGATGGGGAGACCCAGTACTTC	CSVNPGDGETQYF
NA	NA	TRBJ2-7	TRBV12-5	TGTGCTAGTGCCCGTGGTCAGAATTCCTACGAGCAGTACTTC	CASARGQNSYEQYF
NA	TRBD2	TRBJ2-3	TRBV7-8	TGTGCCAGCAGGGAAGCGGGAGGTACAGATACGCAGTATTTT	CASREAGGTDTQYF